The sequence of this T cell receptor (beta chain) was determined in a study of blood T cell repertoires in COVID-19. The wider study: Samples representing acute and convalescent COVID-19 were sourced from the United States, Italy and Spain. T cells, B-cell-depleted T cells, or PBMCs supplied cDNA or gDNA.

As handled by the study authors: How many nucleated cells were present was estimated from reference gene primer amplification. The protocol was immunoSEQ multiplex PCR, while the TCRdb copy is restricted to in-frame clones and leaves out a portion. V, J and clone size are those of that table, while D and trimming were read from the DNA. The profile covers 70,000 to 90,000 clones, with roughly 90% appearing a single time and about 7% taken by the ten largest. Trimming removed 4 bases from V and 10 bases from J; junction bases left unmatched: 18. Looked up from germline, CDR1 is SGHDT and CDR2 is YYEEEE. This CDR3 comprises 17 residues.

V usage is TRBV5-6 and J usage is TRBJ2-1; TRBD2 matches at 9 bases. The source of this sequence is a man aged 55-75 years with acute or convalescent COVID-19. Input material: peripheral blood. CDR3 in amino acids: CASSQISGGGHFREQFF. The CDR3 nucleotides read TGTGCCAGCAGCCAAATTAGCGGGGGAGGGCATTTTAGAGAGCAGTTCTTC.